This T cell receptor (beta chain) comes out of a study of T cell responses to AZD1222 COVID-19 vaccine. Assay used: immunoSEQ multiplex PCR; TCRdb lists only in-frame clones, some missing. The sample yields about 120,000 clones, about 90% seen once. The CDR3 contains 15 residues. Per the germline V gene, CDR1 is LGHDT and CDR2 is YNNKEL (reference sequence). V dropped 4 bases and J dropped 2 bases, with 12 bases sitting between them. The source was peripheral blood, collected on day 0 of AZD1222 vaccination. The source of this sequence is an adult in good health. The chain has TRBV3-1 (or the pseudogene TRBV3-2) and TRBJ2-1; D gene unclear. CDR3 amino acids: CASSLGHEPYNEQFF. For the CDR3, the DNA is TGTGCCAGCAGCCTAGGGCATGAGCCCTACAATGAGCAGTTCTTC.